This TCR beta chain was found in a study of T cells in Graves' hyperthyroidism and ophthalmopathy. Findings and limits, study-wide: Most thyroid clonotypes expanded above 0.001 were also detected in blood. The model predicted ophthalmopathy a median roughly six months before onset.

The V gene end was trimmed by 7 bases and the J gene end by 3 bases; junction bases not matched to a gene: 6. This CDR3 has 13 amino acids. The germline V gene encodes CDR1 SQVTM and CDR2 ANQGSEA. TCR beta CDR3 sequences were amplified from RNA transcripts. When the TCR CDR3 underwent first-round RT-PCR, the HTBI primer set was used. MiXCR was run by TCRdb on the multiplex PCR reads, yielding one entry per CDR3 protein. Counted here are hundreds of thousands of distinct CDR3 sequences, around 38% occurring once; the ten biggest clones make up over 8%. Criteria for exclusion of patients were uncontrolled infection, other autoimmune disease, pregnancy or lactation. It was approximately 9.7 ml of fresh peripheral blood that supplied the PBMCs. Many counts were recorded for this clonotype. Its specificity is not known.

This TCR was recovered from a man younger than 30 with Graves' hyperthyroidism. The chain uses TRBV29-1 and TRBJ2-7; 10 positions agree with TRBD1. Material for sequencing was blood. CDR3 nucleotides: TGCAGCGCCGTGACAGGGGGCGGCTACGAGCAGTACTTC. It specifies CSAVTGGGYEQYF.